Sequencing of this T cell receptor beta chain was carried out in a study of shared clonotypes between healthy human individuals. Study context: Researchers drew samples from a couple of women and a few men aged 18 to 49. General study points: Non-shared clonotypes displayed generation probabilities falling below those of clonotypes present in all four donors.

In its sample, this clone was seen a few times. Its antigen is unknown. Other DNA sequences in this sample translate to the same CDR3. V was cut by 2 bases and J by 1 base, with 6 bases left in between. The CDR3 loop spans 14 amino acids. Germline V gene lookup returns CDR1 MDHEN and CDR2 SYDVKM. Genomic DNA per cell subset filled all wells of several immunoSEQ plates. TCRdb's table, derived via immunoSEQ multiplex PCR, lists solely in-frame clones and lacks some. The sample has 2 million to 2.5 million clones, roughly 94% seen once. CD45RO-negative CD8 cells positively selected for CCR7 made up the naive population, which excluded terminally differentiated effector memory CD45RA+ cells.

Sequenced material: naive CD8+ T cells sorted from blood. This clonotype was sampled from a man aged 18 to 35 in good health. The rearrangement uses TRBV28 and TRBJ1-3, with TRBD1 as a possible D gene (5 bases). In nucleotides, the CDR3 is TGTGCCAGCAGTTTAGGGGGTTCTGGAAACACCATATATTTT. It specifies CASSLGGSGNTIYF.